Listed here are 31 T cell receptor beta chains from one sample, sequenced in a study of human T cells and chemical hapten exposure. MiXCR was run by TCRdb on the RACE reads, yielding one entry per CDR3 protein. The data contain 130,000 or so distinct CDR3 sequences, about 11% of them seen just once; the ten biggest clones take up around 2.4%. Time point described: patch test 3, about 24 weeks after DPC sensitization. Treatment described: therapeutic diphenylcyclopropenone sensitization with weekly scalp DPC. The sequenced sample was whole blood, obtained in connection with sensitization to the hapten diphenylcyclopropenone (DPC). The receptors originated from a woman between 45 and 65 years old with alopecia areata. Some clones in this sample may be carry-over from other donors' samples.

This clonotype was seen more than once but under ten times. The genes are TRBV29-1 and TRBJ1-1; D unclear. CDR1 is SQVTM and CDR2 is ANQGSEA in the germline V gene. Trimming shortened V by 6 bases and J by 1 base, and 9 bases separated the two germline ends. The CDR3 extends over 12 amino acids. The CDR3, as DNA: TGCAGCGTCCCCACTGCGAACACTGAAGCTTTCTTT. Protein sequence: CSVPTANTEAFF. Using reference TRBV29-1 and TRBJ1-1 for the parts outside the CDR3, the full variable domain is SAVISQKPSRDICQRGTSLTIQCQVDSQVTMMFWYRQQPGQSLTLIATANQGSEATYESGFVIDKFPISRPNLTFSTLTVSNMSPEDSSIYLCSVPTANTEAFFGQGTRLTVV.

The V and J genes are TRBV30 and TRBJ1-2; 8 nucleotides line up with TRBD1. The V and J ends lost 0 bases and 3 bases, in that order; junction bases with no gene match: 3. Per germline, CDR1 GTSNPN and CDR2 SVGIG (reference sequence). CDR3 size: 14 residues. Here the CDR3 DNA reads TGTGCCTGGAGTGTTGGACAGGGTTACTATGGCTACACCTTC. This gives the protein CAWSVGQGYYGYTF.

This clonotype was found a few times. This chain links TRBV7-2 with TRBJ2-3; 9 nucleotides match TRBD2. Germline V CDR1 and CDR2: SGHTA, FQGNSA. Trimming removed 2 bases from V and 4 bases from J; junction bases left unmatched: 10. This CDR3 comprises 17 residues. The CDR3 sequence is CASSLFGGGAPPDTQYF. CDR3 bases: TGTGCCAGCAGCTTATTCGGCGGGGGGGCCCCCCCAGATACGCAGTATTTT.

This clonotype was seen a few times. The rearrangement joins TRBV5-1 to TRBJ2-1; 7 positions agree with TRBD2. The V segment lost 4 bases and the J segment 4 bases; nucleotides outside the gene matches: 8. Germline CDR1 reads SGHRS; CDR2 reads YFSETQ. There are 15 residues in the CDR3. CDR3 DNA sequence: TGCGCCAGCAGCCCCGCTAGCGGTCGGTACAATGAGCAGTTCTTC. Its translation: CASSPASGRYNEQFF.

This clonotype appeared a few times. DNA for the CDR3: TGTGCCAGCAGTTTACGGACAAATAGCAATCAGCCCCAGCATTTT. Translating gives CASSLRTNSNQPQHF. The J gene is TRBJ1-5, the V gene TRBV27; tentative D call: TRBD1 (5 bases). The CDR3 has 15 amino acids. Germline CDR1 MNHEY, CDR2 SMNVEV (reference sequence). V lost 2 bases to trimming and J lost 0 bases, with 8 bases between them.

This clonotype came up many times. V usage is TRBV2 and J usage is TRBJ2-5, with 8 bases that match TRBD1. J lost 5 bases, V lost 7 bases, and 9 bases had no gene match. CDR3 size: 14 residues. Germline V gives CDR1 SNHLY, CDR2 FYNNEI. DNA for the CDR3: TGTGCCAGCATAGGAGGACAGGGTTTGGAGACCCAGTACTTC. Translated: CASIGGQGLETQYF.

This clonotype occurred many times. The chain links TRBV5-1 to TRBJ2-4, with 11 bases lining up with TRBD2. CDR3 length: 16 residues. The trim removed 4 bases at V and 2 bases at J, leaving 5 bases unmatched. Germline CDR1 reads SGHRS; CDR2 reads YFSETQ. Here the CDR3 DNA reads TGCGCCAGCAGCCCTCTAGCGGGGGGTTCCAAAAACATTCAGTACTTC. As protein: CASSPLAGGSKNIQYF.

The V gene is TRBV9, the J gene TRBJ1-1; D gene ambiguous. CDR1 is SGDLS, CDR2 YYNGEE, per germline. Deletions cut 0 bases from V and 5 bases from J, with 14 bases between. The CDR3 runs 15 residues. For the CDR3, the DNA is TGTGCCAGCAGCGTAGGTGGAGGGTCGGGGACTGAAGCTTTCTTT. It is translated as CASSVGGGSGTEAFF. Drawing the rest from reference TRBV9 and TRBJ1-1, the complete variable domain is DSGVTQTPKHLITATGQRVTLRCSPRSGDLSVYWYQQSLDQGLQFLIQYYNGEERAKGNILERFSAQQFPDLHSELNLSSLELGDSALYFCASSVGGGSGTEAFFGQGTRLTVV.

The CDR3 coding sequence is TGTGCCAGCAGCCAAGATAAGGGACTAGCGTGGTACAATGAGCAGTTCTTC. Its protein is CASSQDKGLAWYNEQFF. The chain employs TRBV14 and TRBJ2-1, with 10 positions matching TRBD2. The CDR3 is made up of 17 amino acids. Trimming took 0 bases from V and 4 from J; bases not matched to a gene: 6. Germline V lookup: CDR1 SGHDN, CDR2 FVKESK. Variable domain in full (rest from reference TRBV14 and TRBJ2-1): EAGVTQFPSHSVIEKGQTVTLRCDPISGHDNLYWYRRVMGKEIKFLLHFVKESKQDESGMPNNRFLAERTGGTYSTLKVQPAELEDSGVYFCASSQDKGLAWYNEQFFGPGTRLTVL.

This clonotype was counted between two and nine times. The chain carries TRBV20-1 and TRBJ1-5, with D unclear. The CDR3 is made up of 15 amino acids. The germline V and J ends were trimmed by 1 base and 4 bases, with 14 bases remaining between them. In germline, CDR1 is DFQATT, CDR2 SNEGSKA (reference sequence). Here the CDR3 reads CSARGGAPQNQPQHF. CDR3 bases: TGCAGTGCTAGAGGGGGAGCCCCTCAGAATCAGCCCCAGCATTTT.

This clonotype was picked up many times. The chain combines TRBV7-9 with TRBJ2-1, with D unclear. The V end was cut by 1 base, the J end by 2 bases, with 12 bases between. The CDR3 runs 16 residues. Germline CDR1 SEHNR, CDR2 FQNEAQ (reference sequence). The CDR3 DNA reads TGTGCCAGCAGCTTAGAAGGGTCAGGTGCCTACAATGAGCAGTTCTTC. Residues: CASSLEGSGAYNEQFF.

This clonotype has a handful of counts. V is TRBV7-2 and J is TRBJ2-5; 12 nucleotides match TRBD2. The ends lost 4 bases at V and 1 base at J; junction bases unmatched: 4. This CDR3 contains 16 residues. The germline V gene has CDR1 SGHTA and CDR2 FQGNSA. Here the CDR3 DNA reads TGTGCCAGCAGCTCCTCTAGCGGGGGGGCCCAAGAGACCCAGTACTTC. This gives the protein CASSSSSGGAQETQYF.

The J gene is TRBJ1-1, the V gene TRBV2; the D gene is possibly TRBD1 (5 bases). CDR1 is SNHLY, CDR2 FYNNEI, per germline. Trimming shortened V by 4 bases and J by 4 bases, and 22 bases separated the two germline ends. There are 17 residues in the CDR3. In DNA form, the CDR3 reads TGTGCCAGCAGTGGCCGCCAAGGGGCCTTATTTAGCACTGAAGCTTTCTTT. Encoded protein: CASSGRQGALFSTEAFF. The full variable domain, completed using reference TRBV2 and TRBJ1-1, is EPEVTQTPSHQVTQMGQEVILRCVPISNHLYFYWYRQILGQKVEFLVSFYNNEISEKSEIFDDQFSVERPDGSNFTLKIRSTKLEDSAMYFCASSGRQGALFSTEAFFGQGTRLTVV.

There are many counts of this clonotype. The J gene is TRBJ1-1, the V gene TRBV7-3; D is uncertain. Per the germline V gene, CDR1 is SGHTA and CDR2 is FQGTGA. This CDR3 has 13 residues. Trimming pared 1 base from V and 8 bases from J, leaving 11 bases between. DNA of the CDR3: TGTGCCAGCAGCTTAAATCCAGGCTTGGAAGCTTTCTTT. Its translation: CASSLNPGLEAFF. The whole variable domain, remainder taken from reference TRBV7-3 and TRBJ1-1, is GAGVSQTPSNKVTEKGKYVELRCDPISGHTALYWYRQSLGQGPEFLIYFQGTGAADDSGLPNDRFFAVRPEGSVSTLKIQRTERGDSAVYLCASSLNPGLEAFFGQGTRLTVV.

This clonotype was observed a few times. The rearrangement joins TRBV6-2 or TRBV6-3 to TRBJ2-1, with D tentatively TRBD1 (5 bases). V was cut by 6 bases and J by 0 bases, with 6 bases left in between. CDR1 and CDR2 (germline): MNHEY, SVGEGT. The CDR3 covers 13 residues. CDR3 residues: CASRDNSYNEQFF. The DNA of the CDR3 is TGTGCCAGCAGGGACAACTCCTACAATGAGCAGTTCTTC.

V gene TRBV5-6 combines with J gene TRBJ1-5; no reliable D call. Germline V CDR1 and CDR2: SGHDT, YYEEEE. There are 15 residues in the CDR3. V lost 0 bases, J lost 1 base, and 8 bases lay in between. The CDR3 sequence is CASSLGGWSNQPQHF. In nucleotides, the CDR3 is TGTGCCAGCAGCTTGGGGGGTTGGAGCAATCAGCCCCAGCATTTT.

This clonotype was seen at least ten times. In nucleotides, the CDR3 is TGTGCCAGCAGTTTCGGCACCTCCTACGAGCAGTACTTC. Its protein is CASSFGTSYEQYF. V and J are TRBV27 and TRBJ2-7; no clear D. Trimming took 3 bases from V and 0 from J, leaving 6 bases between them. The CDR3 runs 13 residues. Germline loops: CDR1 MNHEY, CDR2 SMNVEV (reference sequence).

Remarks on this clonotype: One junction end does not reproduce the germline sequence, and a read error may be involved. V and J are TRBV5-1 and TRBJ2-5, with 7 nucleotides matching TRBD2. CDR1 is SGHRS, CDR2 YFSETQ, per germline. The CDR3 runs 14 residues. Here the CDR3 reads CTSRPGGWQETQYF. CDR3 in DNA: TGCACCAGCAGGCCGGGAGGTTGGCAAGAGACCCAGTACTTC.

This clonotype came up many times. V and J are TRBV10-3 and TRBJ2-5; D might be TRBD1 (6 bases). Germline-derived CDR1 and CDR2 are ENHRY and SYGVKD. The CDR3 runs to 13 residues. V was clipped by 7 bases and J by 0 bases, with 9 bases between them. The DNA for the CDR3 is TGTGCCATCAACGACAGGAACCAAGAGACCCAGTACTTC. Its translation is CAINDRNQETQYF.

This clonotype has more than one count but fewer than ten. Here the CDR3 reads CASSQDSRGGLAGSYEQYF. In DNA form, the CDR3 reads TGTGCCAGCAGCCAAGATTCAAGGGGAGGGCTAGCGGGGTCCTACGAGCAGTACTTC. The chain combines TRBV3-1 with TRBJ2-7; 9 nucleotides line up with TRBD2. This CDR3 is built from 19 residues. CDR1 and CDR2 from the germline V gene are LGHDT and YNNKEL (reference sequence). With V trimmed by 0 bases and J by 1 base, 13 bases remained unmatched.

This clonotype has only one observation. The J gene is TRBJ1-1, the V gene TRBV6-1, with D perhaps TRBD1 (5 bases). Trimming shortened V by 6 bases and J by 3 bases, and 11 bases separated the two germline ends. The CDR3 spans 13 residues. CDR1 MNHNS and CDR2 SASEGT come from the germline V gene. The CDR3 nucleotides are TGTGCCAGCAGGGAGGGACCACACACTGAAGCTTTCTTT. Translation: CASREGPHTEAFF.

This clonotype was detected only a few times. The chain uses TRBV27 and TRBJ1-1, with D maybe TRBD1 (6 bases). CDR3 size: 15 residues. Per the germline V gene, CDR1 is MNHEY and CDR2 is SMNVEV (reference sequence). Trimming removed 5 bases at V and 6 bases at J, with 19 bases between. DNA of the CDR3: TGTGCCAGCAGTCCCCGACAGGCAGCGGGGGCTGAAGCTTTCTTT. This codes for CASSPRQAAGAEAFF.

This clonotype was seen a handful of times. The genes are TRBV10-3 and TRBJ1-1; no firm D call. CDR3 size: 13 residues. The germline V gene encodes CDR1 ENHRY and CDR2 SYGVKD. The V end lost 5 bases, the J end lost 0 bases, and 7 bases lay between the germline ends. The CDR3 reads CAISMDLNTEAFF. For the CDR3, the DNA is TGTGCCATCAGTATGGACCTGAACACTGAAGCTTTCTTT.

This clonotype was observed a handful of times. One end of the junction is discordant with germline, which a read error may explain. J is TRBJ1-1 and V is TRBV29-1, with no clear D. The CDR3 runs 12 residues. The germline V gene encodes CDR1 SQVTM and CDR2 ANQGSEA. The CDR3 sequence: CSVEALNTEAFF. CDR3 DNA sequence: TGCAGCGTAGAAGCCTTGAACACTGAAGCTTTCTTT.

The chain is built from TRBV3-1 and TRBJ1-2, with D uncertain. The germline V gene has CDR1 LGHDT and CDR2 YNNKEL (reference sequence). The CDR3 has 13 residues. The ends were cut back, 0 bases at V and 8 bases at J, with 10 bases in the middle. The chain's CDR3 is CASSQDSWQGYTF. The CDR3 DNA reads as TGTGCCAGCAGCCAAGATTCCTGGCAAGGCTACACCTTC.

This clonotype has a count of ten or more. The V and J genes are TRBV18 and TRBJ2-3, with unresolved D. With 0 bases removed from V and 5 bases from J, the gap between germline ends came to 15 bases. CDR1 is KGHSH, CDR2 LQKENI, per germline. The CDR3 contains 16 residues. CDR3 loop: CASSPPASRWVDTQYF. The CDR3 DNA reads as TGTGCCAGCTCACCACCCGCCTCCCGGTGGGTAGATACGCAGTATTTT.

This clonotype appeared many times. The gene calls are TRBV10-3 and TRBJ2-1, with 9 positions matching TRBD2. The germline gives CDR1 ENHRY, CDR2 SYGVKD. This CDR3 has 11 amino acids. Trimming took 4 bases from V and 14 from J; bases not matched to a gene: 3. CDR3 sequence (DNA): TGTGCCATCAGTGCTGGGACTAGCAAGTTCTTC. It yields the protein CAISAGTSKFF.

Notes on this clonotype: This sequence may be a read error, since a much larger clone differs from it by one base. The V call is TRBV20-1, the J call TRBJ2-4; 8 bases align to TRBD2. Germline CDR1 DFQATT, CDR2 SNEGSKA (reference sequence). This CDR3 has 14 amino acids. CDR3 in DNA: TGCAGTGCTGGCGGGGGGACGGGCAAAAACATTAAGTACTTC. It encodes CSAGGGTGKNIKYF.

The chain is built from TRBV12-3 or TRBV12-4 and TRBJ1-6; TRBD1 is a possible D gene (5 bases). Trimming stripped 3 bases from V and 9 bases from J, with 12 bases between. The CDR3 runs 14 residues. The CDR3 bases are TGTGCCAGCAGTTTGGGCAGGGCGGGTTCACCCCTCCACTTT. Its protein is CASSLGRAGSPLHF.

This clonotype has a handful of counts. The chain carries TRBV9 and TRBJ2-7; D gene uncertain. The ends were cut back, 2 bases at V and 0 bases at J, with 9 bases in the middle. The CDR3 sequence is 14 residues long. Germline V lookup: CDR1 SGDLS, CDR2 YYNGEE. The CDR3 nucleotides read TGTGCCAGCAGCGTTGACTCAAGCTCCTACGAGCAGTACTTC. Its translation is CASSVDSSSYEQYF. The full variable domain, rest sourced from reference TRBV9 and TRBJ2-7, is DSGVTQTPKHLITATGQRVTLRCSPRSGDLSVYWYQQSLDQGLQFLIQYYNGEERAKGNILERFSAQQFPDLHSELNLSSLELGDSALYFCASSVDSSSYEQYFGPGTRLTVT.

The CDR3 protein is CASKGTFKNIQYF. Written as DNA, the CDR3 is TGTGCCAGCAAGGGTACCTTCAAAAACATTCAGTACTTC. The V call is TRBV28, the J call TRBJ2-4; unclear D gene. The CDR3 runs 13 residues. V lost 7 bases and J lost 3, with 10 bases in between. In germline, CDR1 is MDHEN, CDR2 SYDVKM.